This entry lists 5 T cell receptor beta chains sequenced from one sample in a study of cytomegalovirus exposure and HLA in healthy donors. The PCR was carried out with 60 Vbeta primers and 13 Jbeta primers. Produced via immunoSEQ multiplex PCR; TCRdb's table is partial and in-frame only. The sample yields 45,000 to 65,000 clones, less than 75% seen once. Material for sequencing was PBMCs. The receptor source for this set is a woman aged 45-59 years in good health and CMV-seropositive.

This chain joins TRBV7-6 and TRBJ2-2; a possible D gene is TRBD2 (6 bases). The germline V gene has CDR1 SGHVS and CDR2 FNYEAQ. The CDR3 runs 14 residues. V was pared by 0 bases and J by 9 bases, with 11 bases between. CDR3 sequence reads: CASSLAPGGRELFF. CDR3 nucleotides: TGTGCCAGCAGCTTAGCCCCCGGAGGGAGGGAGCTGTTTTTT.

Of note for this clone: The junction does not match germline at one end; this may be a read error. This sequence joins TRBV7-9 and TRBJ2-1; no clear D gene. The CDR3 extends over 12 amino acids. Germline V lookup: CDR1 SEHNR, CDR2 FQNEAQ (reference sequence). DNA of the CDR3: TGTGCCAGCAGCCCCGGGTTTTTTGAGCAGCTCTTC. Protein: CASSPGFFEQLF.

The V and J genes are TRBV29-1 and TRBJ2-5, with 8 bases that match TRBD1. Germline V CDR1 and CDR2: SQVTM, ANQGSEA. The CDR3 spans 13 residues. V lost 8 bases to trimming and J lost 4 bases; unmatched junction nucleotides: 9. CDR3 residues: CSYGQGLGETQYF. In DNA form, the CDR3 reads TGCAGCTACGGACAGGGTTTGGGAGAGACCCAGTACTTC.

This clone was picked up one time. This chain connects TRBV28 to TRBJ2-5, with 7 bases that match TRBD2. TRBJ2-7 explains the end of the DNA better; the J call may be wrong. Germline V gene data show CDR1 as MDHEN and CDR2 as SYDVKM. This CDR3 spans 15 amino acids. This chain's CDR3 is CASRGDGRASYEQYF. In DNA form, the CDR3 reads TGTGCCAGCCGGGGGGATGGCAGGGCTTCCTACGAGCAGTACTTC.

The CDR3 region has the DNA TGTGCCAGCAGCTTGTTGTCAGGGGGGAGCAAAGCTTTCTTT. It is translated as CASSLLSGGSKAFF. The V call is TRBV5-5, the J call TRBJ1-1; 7 positions agree with TRBD1. The CDR3 totals 14 residues. The ends lost 1 base at V and 9 bases at J; junction bases unmatched: 9. CDR1 is SGHKS and CDR2 is YYEKEE in the germline V gene (reference sequence).